This TCR beta chain was found in a study of blood T cells in healthy people across ages (dated by TCRdb to about 2015). Study-level background: In model experiments, template switching captured about one uniquely barcoded TCR beta cDNA molecule for every two T cells. Age-related changes in TCR beta repertoire diversity were measured in the study by deep sequencing normalized with unique cDNA molecular identifiers. Four age groups were formed from the donors: young (average approximately 15 years), middle-aged (around 41), aged (roughly 56) and long-lived (about 80). To avoid experimental bias, donors of different ages were spread randomly across the sequencing lanes. Two additional independent replicas of 1 million unique cDNA reads from the same blood draw were analyzed for two donors (one aged 18 to 30 and one aged 80 or older). Broader findings and caveats from the paper: Conclusive comparison of naive and antigen-experienced compartments was prevented by the profiling of bulk unsorted PBMCs. The long-lived group showed more naive CD4+ T cells, fewer expanded clones and increased TCR diversity than the aged group, suggesting age selection. Estimates of total diversity based on one million sequenced T cells were considered lower bounds and underestimates. Observed TCR beta diversity per million T cells fell roughly linearly with age, and a significant reduction was already apparent by age about 43. Because the CMV infection status of the donors was unknown, age-related changes in expanded clonotypes may potentially have been confounded. A strong correlation was found between observed TCR beta diversity and the percentage of naive T cells measured by flow cytometry.

The library was produced with 5' RACE. The instrument given in TCRdb is Illumina HiSeq 2500. A second roughly 6 to 12 cycle PCR used a sample-barcoded 5' primer and a J-beta primer mix. A unique molecular identifier was introduced onto each TCR beta cDNA molecule by a template-switch 5' adaptor carrying 12 random nucleotides. Each sample yielded at least 3 million CDR3-containing paired-end reads. First-strand cDNA was synthesized from all RNA with the Mint cDNA synthesis kit, primed by a TRBC-specific oligonucleotide. Following uracil-DNA glycosylase treatment, all cDNA underwent a first 18-cycle PCR with the universal primers M1SS and BC2_uni_R. In the paper's pipeline: For normalization, 1 million high-quality reads were randomly selected from each sample, with every read carrying a distinct molecular identifier. Instead of being binned into consensus sequences, reads with shared molecular identifiers were discarded. CDR3 identification, clonotype clustering and error correction used MiTCR with a Q25 quality threshold and the strictest error-elimination algorithm. A nonparametric unseen species model using Euler transformation provided a lower-bound estimate of total TCR beta diversity. TCRdb reprocessing: public reads trimmed at Q25 with fastp, clones called with MiXCR, in-frame beta chains kept. One record per CDR3 amino acid sequence lists the most common genes and DNA. The authors' filters were not applied to this entry. Recorded for this sample are 590,000 or so distinct CDR3 sequences; roughly 31% of them occurred a single time. The ten largest clonotypes hold 15% to 19% of the sample.

The approximately 39 donors, aged about 6 to 95 years, were systemically healthy Caucasian individuals from Russia. About 9.6 milliliters of peripheral blood were collected from each donor into EDTA-treated Vacutainer tubes. Ficoll-Paque density-gradient centrifugation was used to isolate PBMCs, with at least 6 million per sample. Trizol reagent was used to extract total RNA from PBMCs, with at least 5.5 micrograms per sample. Naive CD45RAhigh/CD27high T cell percentages were measured by flow cytometry on a PBMC aliquot from every donor. According to the germline V gene, CDR1 reads SGHDT and CDR2 reads YYEEEE. The CDR3 spans 14 residues, from the cysteine through the phenylalanine. Only the CDR3 DNA stays, 42 bases, in frame from base 1. At the junction V is shortened by 4 bases and J by 5 bases, with 13 bases in between. This clonotype was recorded many times. What antigen it recognizes has not been identified. The sample holds no much larger clone one base away, and base qualities are not on file.

The chain was built from TRBV5-6 and TRBJ1-5; a weak D assignment points to TRBD1 (5 bases agree). The TCR originated in a woman aged 80 or older in good health. The sequencing sample was made of blood. The CDR3 protein is CASSPGLGDQPQHF. The nucleotide sequence is TGTGCCAGCAGCCCGGGACTCGGCGATCAGCCCCAGCATTTT.